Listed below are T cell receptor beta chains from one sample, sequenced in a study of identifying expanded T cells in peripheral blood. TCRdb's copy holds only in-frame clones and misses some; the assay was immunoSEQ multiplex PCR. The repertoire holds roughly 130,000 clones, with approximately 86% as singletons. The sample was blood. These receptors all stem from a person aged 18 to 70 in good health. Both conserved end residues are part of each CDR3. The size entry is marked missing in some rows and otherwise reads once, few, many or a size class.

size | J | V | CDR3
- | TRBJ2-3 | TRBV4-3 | CASSKQGSQDTQYF
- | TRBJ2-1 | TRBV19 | CATFNLEWEQFF
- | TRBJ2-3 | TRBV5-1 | CASSLAGVGTDTQYF
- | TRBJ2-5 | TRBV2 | CASSFLGQETQYF
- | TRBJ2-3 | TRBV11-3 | CASSLSRGADTQYF
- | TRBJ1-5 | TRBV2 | CASRGQGGYQPQHF
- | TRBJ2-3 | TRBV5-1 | CASSRGGRSFSADTQYF
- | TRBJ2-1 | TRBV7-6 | CASSLREGNEQFF
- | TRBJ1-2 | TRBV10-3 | CAISDGRGHYGYTF
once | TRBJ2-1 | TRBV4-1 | CASSQDRTVNEQFF
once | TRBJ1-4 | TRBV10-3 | CAISKDRTTNEKLFF
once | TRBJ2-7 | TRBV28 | CASSPPDSRYEQYF
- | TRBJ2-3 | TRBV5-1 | CASSLPVGDTQYF
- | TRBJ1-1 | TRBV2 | CASTLLDEGTEAFF
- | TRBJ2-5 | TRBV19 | CASSIGVGGRETQYF
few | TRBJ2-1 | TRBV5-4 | CASSLERADEQFF
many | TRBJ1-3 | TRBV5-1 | CASSKDRVTGNTIYF
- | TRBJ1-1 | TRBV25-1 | CASSDLRDRWNTEAFF